These 5 T cell receptor beta chains came from one sample sequenced in a study of cytomegalovirus exposure and HLA in healthy donors. PCR involved 60 Vbeta and 13 Jbeta primers. Produced via immunoSEQ multiplex PCR; TCRdb's table is partial and in-frame only. Of 60,000 to 90,000 clones detected, around 70% appear once; the ten largest clones hold approximately 7.6%. The specimen sequenced was PBMCs. The receptors originated from a middle-aged man in good health and CMV-seropositive.

This chain connects TRBV18 to TRBJ1-6; weak D call: TRBD1 (6 bases). This CDR3 has 16 amino acids. Per germline, CDR1 KGHSH and CDR2 LQKENI. The V end lost 3 bases, the J end lost 5 bases, and 14 bases lay between the germline ends. DNA for the CDR3: TGTGCCAGCTCACCCAGGCAGGGGCCAAATAATTCACCCCTCCACTTT. Translating it yields CASSPRQGPNNSPLHF.

The table lists this clone with many counts. The rearrangement uses TRBV6-6 and TRBJ1-1; TRBD1 might be the D (5 bases). Looked up from germline, CDR1 is MNHNY and CDR2 is SVGAGI (reference sequence). The CDR3 totals 12 residues. With 6 bases removed from V and 8 bases from J, the gap between germline ends came to 13 bases. CDR3 DNA sequence: TGTGCCAGCAGCCCGGCGGGGCGGGAAGCTTTCTTT. This translates into CASSPAGREAFF.

V and J are TRBV5-1 and TRBJ2-1; 10 bases are shared with TRBD1. Germline V gene data show CDR1 as SGHRS and CDR2 as YFSETQ. J gave up 8 bases and V 5 bases, and 10 bases lay outside the gene matches. This CDR3 spans 15 amino acids. The CDR3 DNA reads as TGCGCCAGCAGACCCGGGACAGGGGAGTCTCATGAGCAGTTCTTC. Protein: CASRPGTGESHEQFF. Full variable domain (rest looked up from reference TRBV5-1 and TRBJ2-1): KAGVTQTPRYLIKTRGQQVTLSCSPISGHRSVSWYQQTPGQGLQFLFEYFSETQRNKGNFPGRFSGRQFSNSRSEMNVSTLELGDSALYLCASRPGTGESHEQFFGPGTRLTVL.

The chain combines TRBV6-5 with TRBJ1-5; a possible D gene is TRBD1 (5 bases). Germline CDR1 and CDR2: MNHEY and SVGAGI. The CDR3 has 15 residues. V shed 2 bases and J shed 7 bases, with 15 bases lying between them. CDR3 protein: CASSYTGGGGQPQHF. CDR3 DNA sequence: TGTGCCAGCAGTTACACTGGGGGGGGTGGACAGCCCCAGCATTTT.

The J gene is TRBJ2-1, the V gene TRBV5-1; tentative D call: TRBD1 (5 bases). The V gene's germline CDR1 is SGHRS and CDR2 YFSETQ. Between the trimmed V and J ends, which lost 5 bases and 6 bases, there was a span of 9 bases. This CDR3 contains 12 residues. CDR3 protein: CASRGHGNEQFF. In nucleotides, the CDR3 is TGCGCCAGCAGGGGGCATGGCAATGAGCAGTTCTTC.